The next 14 T cell receptor beta chains were all read from a single sample in a study of T-cell reconstitution after alpha-beta-depleted transplantation in children (dated by TCRdb to about 2016). The library was produced with PCR. Sequenced using an Illumina HiSeq 2500. To normalize quantification of the TCRbeta repertoire, the TCR libraries were built with molecular barcoding that relied on unique molecular identifiers. TCRdb's own reprocessing of the public reads used fastp at Q25 and MiXCR and kept productive beta chains. Rows are unified per CDR3 protein, each entry keeping the most common DNA and genes. This sample comprises fewer than 700,000 distinct CDR3 sequences, about 21% of them detected only once. Roughly 14% of the sample belongs to the ten largest clones. According to the study, the label for this sample's treatment or condition signals: allogeneic hematopoietic cell transplantation with graft depleted of TCRalphabeta T cells and CD19 B cells.

The starting material was PBMCs, mostly from graft donor cells, obtained 360 days after TCRalphabeta/CD19-depleted stem cell transplant. The receptors stem from a boy under three years old who had a stem cell transplant for acute myeloid leukemia, so the T cells may come from the graft donor.

The rearrangement links TRBV11-2 to TRBJ2-1; TRBD2 is a possible D gene (6 bases). The ends were cut back, 5 bases at V and 0 bases at J, with 14 bases in the middle. The CDR3 is 16 amino acids. Germline-derived CDR1 and CDR2 are SGHAT and FQNNGV. CDR3 amino acids: CASSPKGLVSYNEQFF. The CDR3 nucleotides read TGTGCCAGCAGCCCCAAGGGACTGGTCTCCTACAATGAGCAGTTCTTC.

The chain recombines TRBV4-3 with TRBJ2-1; D is uncertain. V dropped 1 base and J dropped 3 bases, with 7 bases sitting between them. Germline V lookup: CDR1 LGHNA, CDR2 YSLEER. The length of the CDR3 is 14 residues. CDR3 nucleotide sequence: TGCGCCAGCAGCCAAGCGGCGGACTACAATGAGCAGTTCTTC. It encodes CASSQAADYNEQFF.

This clonotype was picked up many times. The J gene is TRBJ2-7, the V gene TRBV5-1; D may be TRBD1 (6 bases). The CDR3 has 13 amino acids. Per the germline V gene, CDR1 is SGHRS and CDR2 is YFSETQ. With 5 bases removed from V and 6 bases from J, the gap between germline ends came to 15 bases. CDR3 sequence reads: CASSLNRDGEQYV. The CDR3 DNA is TGCGCCAGCAGTTTGAACAGGGACGGCGAGCAGTACGTC.

This clonotype has a count of ten or more. In DNA, the CDR3 is TGCAGTGCTAGAAGGGGCTACGAGCAGTACGTC. Translated, it gives CSARRGYEQYV. This rearrangement joins TRBV20-1 to TRBJ2-7; perhaps TRBD1 as D (5 bases). The CDR3 runs to 11 residues. CDR1 and CDR2 (germline): DFQATT, SNEGSKA (reference sequence). V shed 2 bases and J shed 3 bases, with 5 bases lying between them.

This clonotype was seen a few times. The chain carries TRBV7-9 and TRBJ2-1; D not certain. The germline gives CDR1 SEHNR, CDR2 FQNEAQ (reference sequence). Trimming stripped 4 bases from V and 2 bases from J, with 6 bases between. The CDR3 totals 13 residues. CDR3: CASSWETYNEQFF. The CDR3 nucleotides are TGTGCCAGCAGCTGGGAAACCTACAATGAGCAGTTCTTC.

This clonotype was counted many times. The CDR3 DNA is TGTGCCAGCAGTTTTGTCCCGGTCAAAAACATTCAGTACTTC. Translated: CASSFVPVKNIQYF. The J gene is TRBJ2-4, the V gene TRBV28; D remains ambiguous. CDR1 and CDR2 from the germline V gene are MDHEN and SYDVKM. Trimming removed 3 bases at V and 3 bases at J, with 9 bases between. This CDR3 spans 14 amino acids.

This clonotype has at least ten counts. This chain joins TRBV12-3 or TRBV12-4 and TRBJ1-5, with D possibly matching TRBD1 (5 bases). The CDR3 totals 17 residues. Trimming pared 5 bases from V and 7 bases from J, leaving 24 bases between. The CDR3 DNA sequence: TGTGCCAGCAGTCCTAATGTGGGGACTTACTCGAGACAGCCCCAGCATTTT. Translated, it gives CASSPNVGTYSRQPQHF.

This rearrangement joins TRBV9 to TRBJ2-1; 14 bases match TRBD2. J was trimmed by 8 bases and V by 3 bases; bases with no gene match: 13. The CDR3 loop spans 18 amino acids. Germline V gives CDR1 SGDLS, CDR2 YYNGEE. The chain's CDR3 is CASSARLAGGPGIHEQFF. The CDR3 DNA reads as TGTGCCAGCAGCGCCAGACTAGCGGGGGGGCCGGGGATACATGAGCAGTTCTTC.

This clonotype was recorded at least ten times. The V gene is TRBV28, the J gene TRBJ1-5, with D possibly TRBD1 on 5 matching bases. Germline CDR1 and CDR2: MDHEN and SYDVKM. The CDR3 spans 14 residues. The V gene lost 6 bases and the J gene lost 1 base, with 10 bases spanning the gap. The CDR3 nucleotides read TGTGCCAGCAGCTTAGGGGACAGCAATCAGCCCCAGCATTTT. Encoded protein: CASSLGDSNQPQHF.

This rearrangement joins TRBV12-3 or TRBV12-4 to TRBJ1-2, with D uncertain. The CDR3 sequence is 11 residues long. V lost 3 bases, J lost 6 bases, and 5 bases lay in between. This chain's CDR3 is CASSFDHGYTF. CDR3 in DNA: TGTGCCAGCAGTTTTGATCATGGCTACACCTTC.

At least ten counts were recorded for this clonotype. This rearrangement joins TRBV6-1 to TRBJ2-3; a weak D match, TRBD1 (6 bases). This CDR3 is 13 amino acids long. V lost 5 bases and J 7 bases, leaving 13 bases between the germline ends. CDR1 and CDR2 (germline): MNHNS, SASEGT. The CDR3 region has the DNA TGTGCCAGCAGTATTACCCAGGGGTATACGCAGTATTTT. Its protein is CASSITQGYTQYF.

This clonotype was seen more than once but under ten times. This rearrangement joins TRBV6-4 to TRBJ1-1, with 9 bases identical to TRBD1. The CDR3 contains 12 residues. CDR1 and CDR2 (germline): MRHNA, SNTAGT. Trimming cost V 5 bases and J 10 bases; bases outside gene matches: 5. CDR3 sequence: CASSRQGGGAFF. The CDR3 DNA follows: TGTGCCAGCAGTAGACAGGGGGGGGGAGCTTTCTTT.

The chain carries TRBV12-3 or TRBV12-4 and TRBJ2-2; no clear D gene. Deletions cut 8 bases from V and 1 base from J, with 11 bases between. CDR3 size: 14 residues. The CDR3 sequence is CASGPPMNTGELFF. Here the CDR3 DNA reads TGTGCCAGCGGCCCTCCGATGAACACCGGGGAGCTGTTTTTT.

The chain carries TRBV10-1 and TRBJ2-5, with 8 positions matching TRBD2. Looked up from germline, CDR1 is WNHNN and CDR2 is SYGVQD (reference sequence). This CDR3 contains 15 residues. The trim removed 2 bases at V and 4 bases at J, leaving 6 bases unmatched. This chain's CDR3 is CASSEKRGIGETQYF. CDR3 nucleotides: TGCGCCAGCAGTGAGAAGCGGGGGATCGGAGAGACCCAGTACTTC.